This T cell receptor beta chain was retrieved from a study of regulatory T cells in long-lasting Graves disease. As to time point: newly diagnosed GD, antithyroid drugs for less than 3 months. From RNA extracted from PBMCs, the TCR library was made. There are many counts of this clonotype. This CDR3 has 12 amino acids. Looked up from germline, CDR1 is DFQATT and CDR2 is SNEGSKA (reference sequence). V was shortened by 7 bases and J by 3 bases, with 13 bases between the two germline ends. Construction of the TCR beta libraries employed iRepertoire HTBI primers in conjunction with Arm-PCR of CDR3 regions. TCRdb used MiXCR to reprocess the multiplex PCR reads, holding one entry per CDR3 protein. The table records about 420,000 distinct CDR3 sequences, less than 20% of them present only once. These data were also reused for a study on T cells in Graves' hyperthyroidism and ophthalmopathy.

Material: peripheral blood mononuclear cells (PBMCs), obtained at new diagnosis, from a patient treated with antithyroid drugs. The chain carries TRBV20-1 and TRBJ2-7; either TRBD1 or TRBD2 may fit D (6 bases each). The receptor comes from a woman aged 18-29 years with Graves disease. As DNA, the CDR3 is TGCAGTGGCGGGACAAACTACTACGAGCAGTACTTC. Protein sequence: CSGGTNYYEQYF.